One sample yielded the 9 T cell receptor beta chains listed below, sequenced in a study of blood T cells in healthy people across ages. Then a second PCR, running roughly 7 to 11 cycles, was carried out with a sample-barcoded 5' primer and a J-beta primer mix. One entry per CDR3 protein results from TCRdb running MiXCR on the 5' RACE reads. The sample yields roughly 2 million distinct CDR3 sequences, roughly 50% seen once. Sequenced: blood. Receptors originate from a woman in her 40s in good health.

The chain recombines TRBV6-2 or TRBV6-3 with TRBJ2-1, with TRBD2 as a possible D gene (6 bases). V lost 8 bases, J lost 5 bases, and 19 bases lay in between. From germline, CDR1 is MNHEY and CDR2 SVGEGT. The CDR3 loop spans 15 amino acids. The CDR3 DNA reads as TGTGCCAGCGCAAACGGGGGTATAATGGACAATGAGCAGTTCTTC. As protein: CASANGGIMDNEQFF.

The CDR3 sequence: CASSRTSGAKTQYF. Written as DNA, the CDR3 is TGCGCCAGCAGCCGGACTAGCGGGGCGAAGACCCAGTACTTC. The chain employs TRBV5-1 and TRBJ2-5; 12 bases map to TRBD2. The CDR3 length is 14 residues. Trimming took 4 bases from V and 6 from J; bases not matched to a gene: 4. Germline V gene lookup returns CDR1 SGHRS and CDR2 YFSETQ. The variable domain in full, with the rest retrieved from reference TRBV5-1 and TRBJ2-5, is KAGVTQTPRYLIKTRGQQVTLSCSPISGHRSVSWYQQTPGQGLQFLFEYFSETQRNKGNFPGRFSGRQFSNSRSEMNVSTLELGDSALYLCASSRTSGAKTQYFGPGTRLLVL.

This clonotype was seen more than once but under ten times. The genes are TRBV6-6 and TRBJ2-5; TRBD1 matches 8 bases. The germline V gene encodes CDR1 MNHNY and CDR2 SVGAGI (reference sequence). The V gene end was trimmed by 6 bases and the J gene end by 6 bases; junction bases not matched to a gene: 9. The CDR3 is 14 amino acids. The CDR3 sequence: CASSRTGQRQTQYF. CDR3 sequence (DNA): TGTGCCAGCAGCCGGACAGGGCAGCGACAGACCCAGTACTTC.

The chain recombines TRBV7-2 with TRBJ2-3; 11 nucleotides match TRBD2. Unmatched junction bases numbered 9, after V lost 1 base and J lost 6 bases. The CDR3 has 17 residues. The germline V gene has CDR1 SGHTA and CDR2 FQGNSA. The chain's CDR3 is CASSLVIAGGLEDTQYF. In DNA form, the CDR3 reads TGTGCCAGCAGCTTAGTTATAGCGGGGGGGCTCGAGGATACGCAGTATTTT. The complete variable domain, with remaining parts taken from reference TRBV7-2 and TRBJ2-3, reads GAGVSQSPSNKVTEKGKDVELRCDPISGHTALYWYRQSLGQGLEFLIYFQGNSAPDKSGLPSDRFSAERTGGSVSTLTIQRTQQEDSAVYLCASSLVIAGGLEDTQYFGPGTRLTVL.

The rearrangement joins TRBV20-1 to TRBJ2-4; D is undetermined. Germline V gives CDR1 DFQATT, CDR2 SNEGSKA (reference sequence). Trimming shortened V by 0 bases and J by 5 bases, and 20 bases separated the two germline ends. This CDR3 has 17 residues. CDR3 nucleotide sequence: TGCAGTGCTAGAGATCCCCATCGCCCCGTTCCGGAAAACATTCAGTACTTC. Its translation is CSARDPHRPVPENIQYF.

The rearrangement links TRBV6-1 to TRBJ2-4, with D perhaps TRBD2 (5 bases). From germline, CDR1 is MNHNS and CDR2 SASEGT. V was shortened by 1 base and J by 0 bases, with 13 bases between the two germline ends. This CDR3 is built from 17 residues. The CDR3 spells CASSEESWRAAKNIQYF. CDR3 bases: TGTGCCAGCAGTGAAGAGAGTTGGCGGGCAGCCAAAAACATTCAGTACTTC.

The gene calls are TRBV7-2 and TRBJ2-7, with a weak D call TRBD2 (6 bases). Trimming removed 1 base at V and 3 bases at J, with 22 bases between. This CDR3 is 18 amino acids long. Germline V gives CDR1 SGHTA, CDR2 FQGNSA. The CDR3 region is CASSLGRSLGGGSYEQYF. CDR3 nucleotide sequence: TGTGCCAGCAGCTTAGGAAGAAGCTTGGGGGGAGGAAGCTACGAGCAGTACTTC.

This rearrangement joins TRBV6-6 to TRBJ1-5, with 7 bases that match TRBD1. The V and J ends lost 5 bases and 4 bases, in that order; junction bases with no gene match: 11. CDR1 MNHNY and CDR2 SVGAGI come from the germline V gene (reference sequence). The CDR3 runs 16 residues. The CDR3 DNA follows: TGTGCCAGCAGTGGCAGTAACAGGGGAGGGAATCAGCCCCAGCATTTT. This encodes CASSGSNRGGNQPQHF.

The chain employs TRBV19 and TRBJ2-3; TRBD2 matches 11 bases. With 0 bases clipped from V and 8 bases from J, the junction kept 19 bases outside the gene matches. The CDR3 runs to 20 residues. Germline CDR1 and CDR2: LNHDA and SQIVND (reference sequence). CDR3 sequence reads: CASSIDFSGGAFGKYGTQYF. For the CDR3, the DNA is TGTGCCAGTAGTATAGATTTTAGCGGGGGGGCCTTTGGGAAATACGGTACGCAGTATTTT.